These 27 T cell receptor delta chains came from one sample sequenced in a study of gamma-delta T cells after stem cell transplantation. TCRdb re-processed the RT-PCR reads via CATT. This sample has about 5,400 delta-chain clones, with 9.8% found just once. Sequenced: gamma-delta T cells. These receptors all stem from a human donor. It is not recorded whose cells these are; they may come from a transplant donor.

By its share, this clone is medium-sized (0.01 to 0.1%). The gene calls are TRDV2 and TRDJ1; a weak D match, TRDD3 (5 bases). Germline V lookup: CDR1 GEAIGNYY, CDR2 EKD. The V end was cut by 3 bases, the J end by 7 bases, with 23 bases between. The CDR3 extends over 16 amino acids. The CDR3 is CACDPVGSDSNGKLIF. The DNA of the CDR3 is TGTGCCTGTGACCCGGTGGGGTCCGACTCCAATGGTAAACTCATCTTT.

This clone is judged medium-sized. The genes are TRDV2 and TRDJ2, with 11 bases that match TRDD3. The CDR3 is made up of 18 amino acids. Germline lookup yields CDR1 GEAIGNYY and CDR2 EKD. Trimming removed 0 bases from V and 3 bases from J; junction bases left unmatched: 8. This CDR3 reads CACDTVVGDTMMTAQLFF. The CDR3 DNA reads TGTGCCTGTGACACCGTGGTGGGGGATACGATGATGACAGCACAACTCTTCTTT.

Turning to this clone: This clone may be a read error of a much larger clone one base away. The sample has other DNA sequences that encode this CDR3 too. The V gene is TRDV2, the J gene TRDJ1; perhaps TRDD3 as D (5 bases). The CDR3 has 16 residues. V gave up 7 bases and J gave up 0 bases, with 20 bases separating them. Germline V lookup: CDR1 GEAIGNYY, CDR2 EKD. The CDR3 spells CACDPLAQGYTDKLIF. The CDR3 DNA sequence: TGTGCCTGCGACCCACTTGCGCAGGGATACACCGATAAACTCATCTTT.

This clone appeared a few times. The gene calls are TRDV2 and TRDJ3; 8 bases are shared with TRDD3. The CDR3 is 20 residues long. Germline V gene sequence: CDR1 GEAIGNYY, CDR2 EKD. The J segment lost 1 base and the V segment lost 0 bases, leaving 10 bases of the junction unmatched. The CDR3 spells CACDTAGGEAPSWDTRQMFF. The CDR3 DNA sequence: TGTGCCTGTGACACCGCTGGGGGAGAAGCTCCGTCCTGGGACACCCGACAGATGTTTTTC.

About this clone: The protein held in TCRdb is that of a much larger clone and does not match this DNA's translation at residue 9, likely because of a read error; the protein shown is translated from the DNA. This chain uses TRDV2 with TRDJ1; the D is unclear. CDR1 and CDR2 from the germline V gene are GEAIGNYY and EKD. Trimming left V 3 bases short and J 0 bases short, with 13 bases between. CDR3 length equals 15 residues. CDR3 nucleotides: TGTGCCTGTGACCCTGTCACCTCCGACACCGATAAACTCATCTTT. This translates into CACDPVTSDTDKLIF.

As for this clone: A much larger clone lies a single base off, so this may be a read error. Additional DNA sequences in this sample encode the identical CDR3. The rearrangement uses TRDV2 and TRDJ1; no definite D call. Germline V gene data show CDR1 as GEAIGNYY and CDR2 as EKD. The CDR3 spans 15 residues. V lost 7 bases and J lost 2, with 19 bases in between. The CDR3 sequence is CACDPVTGRTDKLIF. The CDR3 nucleotides read TGTGCCTGCGACCCCGTCACAGGCCGGACCGATAAACTCATCTTT.

Concerning this clone itself: A single base separates this from a much larger clone, so it may be a read error. The chain carries TRDV2 and TRDJ1; 8 bases align to TRDD3. The junction had 15 bases not matched to a gene; V was cut back by 4 bases and J by 3 bases. Germline loops: CDR1 GEAIGNYY, CDR2 EKD. CDR3 length: 17 residues. The CDR3 is CACDPLLGGTDADKLIF. The CDR3 nucleotides read TGTGCCTGTGATCCCCTACTGGGGGGTACTGACGCCGATAAACTCATCTTT.

As concerns this clone: Other DNA variants within this sample encode the same CDR3. This chain uses TRDV2 with TRDJ1, with 11 nucleotides matching TRDD3. Trimming removed 0 bases from V and 0 bases from J; junction bases left unmatched: 5. This CDR3 has 17 residues. Germline lookup yields CDR1 GEAIGNYY and CDR2 EKD. CDR3: CACDTLLGDKYTDKLIF. CDR3 DNA: TGTGCCTGTGACACCTTACTGGGGGATAAGTACACCGATAAACTCATCTTT.

This clone counts as medium-sized. This sample also contains other DNA sequences that code for the same CDR3. The rearrangement links TRDV2 to TRDJ1, with TRDD3 matching over 12 bases. Unmatched junction bases numbered 8, after V lost 1 base and J lost 0 bases. This CDR3 is 18 amino acids long. Germline CDR1 is GEAIGNYY and CDR2 is EKD. The chain's CDR3 is CACDTAGGYALNTDKLIF. In DNA form, the CDR3 reads TGTGCCTGTGACACTGCTGGGGGATACGCGTTGAACACCGATAAACTCATCTTT.

This clone turned up a few times. The listed TCRdb protein conflicts with the DNA translation at residue 9, and the protein shown is translated directly from the DNA. The chain links TRDV2 to TRDJ1, with no clear D. There are 18 residues in the CDR3. CDR1 is GEAIGNYY and CDR2 is EKD in the germline V gene. V lost 0 bases and J lost 0, with 19 bases in between. The CDR3 loop reads CACDTVGGRFSNTDKLIF. The DNA of the CDR3 is TGTGCCTGTGACACCGTTGGTGGGAGATTTTCTAACACCGATAAACTCATCTTT.

Relative to its sample, this clone is medium-sized. The genes are TRDV2 and TRDJ1, with D perhaps matching TRDD3 (5 bases). The CDR3 contains 15 residues. Germline V lookup: CDR1 GEAIGNYY, CDR2 EKD. V dropped 2 bases and J dropped 1 base, with 13 bases sitting between them. CDR3 in DNA: TGTGCCTGTGACAGAGTGGGGACTCCCACCGATAAACTCATCTTT. Translated, it gives CACDRVGTPTDKLIF.

This clone was picked up one time. Germline is not matched at one junction end, which may reflect a read error. This sequence joins TRDV2 and TRDJ3, with 11 bases aligning to TRDD3. Germline V gene sequence: CDR1 GEAIGNYY, CDR2 EKD. This CDR3 is 22 amino acids long. CDR3 sequence (DNA): TGTGCCTGTGACACTCCCAACTCTGGGGGATACCACAGCTCCTGGGACACCCGACGGATGTTTTTC. Protein: CACDTPNSGGYHSSWDTRRMFF.

This clone showed up just a few times. This CDR3 is CACDTVILGDTKLHGNDPESYTDKLIF. CDR3 DNA sequence: TGTGCCTGTGACACGGTAATCCTGGGGGATACCAAGCTGCATGGGAACGACCCCGAAAGTTACACCGATAAACTCATCTTT. The chain couples TRDV2 to TRDJ1; 11 positions match TRDD3. Germline-derived CDR1 and CDR2 are GEAIGNYY and EKD. This CDR3 has 27 amino acids. With V trimmed by 1 base and J by 0 bases, 36 bases remained unmatched.

About this clone: With a far larger clone one base away, a read error is the likely cause. The chain carries TRDV2 and TRDJ3, with TRDD3 matching 10 bases. With 0 bases clipped from V and 0 bases from J, the junction kept 16 bases outside the gene matches. CDR1 and CDR2 (germline): GEAIGNYY, EKD. The CDR3 consists of 23 residues. CDR3 region: CACDTEGLNWGIHASWDTRQMFF. CDR3 in DNA: TGTGCCTGTGACACCGAGGGACTGAACTGGGGGATCCATGCCTCCTGGGACACCCGACAGATGTTTTTC.

This clone was seen a few times. Sequence at one end of the junction differs from germline and may be a read error. Other DNA sequences from this sample encode an identical CDR3 as well. The chain recombines TRDV2 with TRDJ1, with 9 positions matching TRDD3. CDR1 is GEAIGNYY and CDR2 is EKD in the germline V gene. This CDR3 is built from 18 residues. The CDR3, as DNA: TGTGCCTGTGACCCTACTGGGGGACTAGGCATCCCAACCGATAAACTCATCTTC. This gives the protein CACDPTGGLGIPTDKLIF.

This clone was observed a few times. The protein recorded in TCRdb matches a much larger clone and deviates from this DNA's translation at residue 6, suggesting a read error; the protein here is obtained by translating the DNA. The V gene is TRDV2, the J gene TRDJ1; 13 bases align to TRDD3. V trimming: 3 bases; J trimming: 9 bases; junction bases outside the gene matches: 9. This CDR3 has 15 residues. Per the germline V gene, CDR1 is GEAIGNYY and CDR2 is EKD. CDR3 DNA: TGTGCCTGTGACGTCCCTACTGGGGGATACGCGGAACTCATCTTT. It yields the protein CACDVPTGGYAELIF.

The chain uses TRDV2 and TRDJ1; D possibly uses TRDD2 or TRDD3 (9 bases each). The CDR3 consists of 22 residues. V lost 3 bases to trimming and J lost 2 bases, with 36 bases between them. Germline CDR1 GEAIGNYY, CDR2 EKD. The CDR3 loop is CACDRLPTTGGHTPGQTDKLIF. The CDR3 DNA sequence: TGTGCCTGTGACCGCCTTCCTACGACTGGGGGACACACGCCCGGTCAGACCGATAAACTCATCTTT.

In this sample, this clone turned up a few times. This sequence joins TRDV2 and TRDJ1, with 7 bases fitting TRDD3. After removal of 0 bases from V and 0 bases from J, the junction contained 15 bases not matched to a gene. Germline V gene data show CDR1 as GEAIGNYY and CDR2 as EKD. The length of the CDR3 is 19 residues. For the CDR3, the DNA is TGTGCCTGTGACACCGTTTCGCGTGGTGGGGGACTTTACACCGATAAACTCATCTTT. Protein product: CACDTVSRGGGLYTDKLIF.

This clone was observed a few times. The rearrangement joins TRDV1 to TRDJ1; D not resolved. This CDR3 comprises 14 residues. CDR1 TSWWSYY and CDR2 QGS come from the germline V gene. The V end lost 1 base, the J end lost 1 base, and 7 bases lay between the germline ends. CDR3 sequence (DNA): TGTGCTCTTGGGGAACCCCCGGGCACCGATAAACTCATCTTT. Translated, it gives CALGEPPGTDKLIF.

This clone counts as large. The sample contains more than one DNA sequence encoding this CDR3. This chain links TRDV2 with TRDJ3; D possibly corresponds to TRDD3 (6 bases). V was cut by 0 bases and J by 0 bases, with 14 bases left in between. CDR3 length: 19 amino acids. Germline V lookup: CDR1 GEAIGNYY, CDR2 EKD. The CDR3 nucleotides are TGTGCCTGTGACACCGCCGGGGATCCTAGCTCCTGGGACACCCGACAGATGTTTTTC. Translated: CACDTAGDPSSWDTRQMFF.

Sample share makes this clone medium-sized (0.01 to 0.1%). This sample also contains other DNA sequences that code for the same CDR3. The V gene is TRDV2, the J gene TRDJ1, with D tentatively TRDD3 (5 bases). The CDR3 loop spans 14 amino acids. Germline CDR1 reads GEAIGNYY; CDR2 reads EKD. The germline V and J ends were trimmed by 0 bases and 2 bases, with 9 bases remaining between them. CDR3 coding DNA: TGTGCCTGTGACACCGTCACTGGAACCGATAAACTCATCTTT. Translation gives CACDTVTGTDKLIF.

A note on this clone: A single base separates this from a much larger clone, so it may be a read error. The gene calls are TRDV2 and TRDJ3; 11 bases match TRDD3. This CDR3 is built from 21 residues. The germline gives CDR1 GEAIGNYY, CDR2 EKD. Written as DNA, the CDR3 is TGTGCCTGTGGCACCGCGCAAGTGGGGGATACGCGCTCCTGGGACACCCGACAGATGTTTTTC. This sequence encodes CACGTAQVGDTRSWDTRQMFF.

This clone has a handful of counts. This chain uses TRDV2 with TRDJ1; the match to TRDD3 covers 7 bases. Trimming cost V 0 bases and J 4 bases; bases outside gene matches: 16. CDR1 is GEAIGNYY and CDR2 is EKD in the germline V gene. This CDR3 contains 18 residues. The CDR3 bases are TGTGCCTGTGACACCGGAGTGGGTGGGGGACCCAAGAACGATAAACTCATCTTT. Its protein is CACDTGVGGGPKNDKLIF.

This clone was detected only a few times. Given a much more abundant clone one base away, this may be a read error. This sample includes further DNA sequences coding for the same CDR3. The chain is built from TRDV2 and TRDJ1; TRDD3 aligns across 10 bases. J gave up 11 bases and V 3 bases, and 26 bases lay outside the gene matches. CDR3 length: 19 amino acids. Germline CDR1 and CDR2: GEAIGNYY and EKD. The CDR3 DNA reads TGTGCCTGTGACCCACTTACGCAAATCGCAAATGGGGGATACACGAGCCTCATCTTT. This codes for CACDPLTQIANGGYTSLIF.

This chain joins TRDV2 and TRDJ3, with TRDD3 matching 9 bases. The CDR3 length is 17 residues. Germline loops: CDR1 GEAIGNYY, CDR2 EKD. V was pared by 2 bases and J by 2 bases, with 3 bases of the junction left unmatched. The CDR3 is CACDSTGGTWDTRQMFF. In DNA form, the CDR3 reads TGTGCCTGTGACAGTACTGGGGGAACCTGGGACACCCGACAGATGTTTTTC.

This clone was seen a few times. The amino acid sequence in TCRdb belongs to a much larger clone and departs from this DNA's translation at residue 9, likely a sequencing read error; the sequence shown is translated from the DNA. The chain joins TRDV2 to TRDJ1; tentatively, D is TRDD3 (6 bases). The CDR3 extends over 18 amino acids. The germline gives CDR1 GEAIGNYY, CDR2 EKD. With 0 bases removed from V and 3 bases from J, the gap between germline ends came to 22 bases. The CDR3, as DNA: TGTGCCTGTGACACCGTAAGAACGCCGGGGATGCTACCCGATAAACTCATCTTT. Protein: CACDTVRTPGMLPDKLIF.

To note about this clone: A read error may explain this, as a much larger clone is one base away. The CDR3 DNA follows: TGTGCCTGTGACTCCCTGGCTGGGGGGTCGTACACCGATAAACTCATCTTT. Translating gives CACDSLAGGSYTDKLIF. This chain links TRDV2 with TRDJ1; TRDD3 matches 7 bases. Trimming at V came to 3 bases and at J to 0 bases, leaving 12 bases not matched to a gene. Germline V CDR1 and CDR2: GEAIGNYY, EKD. The CDR3 has 17 amino acids.